This T cell receptor beta chain was captured by sequencing in a study of blood T cell repertoires in COVID-19. Study context: There were acute and convalescent COVID-19 samples, and they came from the United States, Italy and Spain. Nucleic acid was either cDNA or gDNA, and it came from T cells, B-cell-depleted T cells, or PBMCs.

This clone came up once. Original analysis: Amplification of reference gene primers provided the estimated nucleated cell counts. Produced via immunoSEQ multiplex PCR; TCRdb's table is partial and in-frame only. For V, J and clone size, that table is used; D and trimming come from the DNA. The sample records 100,000 to 150,000 clones, approximately 81% being singletons. The CDR3 length is 14 residues. V gave up 6 bases and J gave up 9 bases; unmatched junction bases: 6. Germline CDR1 and CDR2: MNHEY and SVGEGT. Sample: peripheral blood. This chain uses TRBV6-2 or TRBV6-3 with TRBJ1-6, with 9 bases that match TRBD1. The receptor was isolated from a man aged 35 to 55 with active or convalescent COVID-19. CDR3 residues: CASSRDRGFSPLHF. Here the CDR3 DNA reads TGTGCCAGCAGCCGAGACAGGGGGTTTTCACCCCTCCACTTT.